These T cell receptor beta chains were read from a single sample in a study of CD8+CD57+ T cells in acquired aplastic anemia. In TCRdb, the reads were re-called with MiXCR into one record per CDR3 protein. The table lists about 200,000 distinct CDR3 sequences, 50% to 70% of them singletons. The sequenced material came from sorted CD4+, CD8+, or CD8+CD57+ T cells (not recorded which) from PBMCs. The receptors here all came from a human donor with aplastic anemia. The CDR3 runs from the conserved cysteine through the conserved F or W. The order of the fields is J gene, D gene, V gene, clone size, CDR3 DNA, CDR3 protein. D genes are given only for firm matches. The listing skips clone size in some rows; elsewhere it reads once, few, many or a size class.

j_call: TRBJ1-1
d_call: .
v_call: TRBV19
clone_size: many
cdr3_nt: TGTGCCAGTAGTGCGACCCCCGGGACACGGAACACTGAAGCTTTCTTT
cdr3_aa: CASSATPGTRNTEAFF

j_call: TRBJ2-7
d_call: TRBD2
v_call: TRBV29-1
clone_size: .
cdr3_nt: TGCAGCGTTGACCCAGCGGGAAGCTACGAGCAGTACTTC
cdr3_aa: CSVDPAGSYEQYF

j_call: TRBJ2-1
d_call: .
v_call: TRBV20-1
clone_size: .
cdr3_nt: TGCAGTGCAACACAATACAATGAGCAGTTCTTC
cdr3_aa: CSATQYNEQFF

j_call: TRBJ2-1
d_call: TRBD2
v_call: TRBV7-3
clone_size: once
cdr3_nt: TGTGCCAGCAGCTTAACAGGACTAGCGGGAGGGTATGAGCAGTTCTTC
cdr3_aa: CASSLTGLAGGYEQFF

j_call: TRBJ2-1
d_call: .
v_call: TRBV7-2
clone_size: .
cdr3_nt: TGTGCCAGCAGCTTAGACGGGCTCCGCGAGCAGTTCTTC
cdr3_aa: CASSLDGLREQFF

j_call: TRBJ2-7
d_call: .
v_call: TRBV9
clone_size: .
cdr3_nt: TGTGCCAGCAGCGTAGATTCCTACGAGCAGTACTTC
cdr3_aa: CASSVDSYEQYF

j_call: TRBJ1-5
d_call: .
v_call: TRBV12-3/TRBV12-4
clone_size: .
cdr3_nt: TGTGCCAGCAGTCCCGTCGGAGGGCTTAGCAATCAGCCCCAGCATTTT
cdr3_aa: CASSPVGGLSNQPQHF

j_call: TRBJ1-6
d_call: TRBD1
v_call: TRBV12-5
clone_size: .
cdr3_nt: TGTGCTAGTGGTCCAGGACAGGGTCATTCACCCCTCCACTTT
cdr3_aa: CASGPGQGHSPLHF

j_call: TRBJ1-2
d_call: .
v_call: TRBV2
clone_size: .
cdr3_nt: TGTGCCAGTCACAGGGCCAACTATGGCTACACCTTC
cdr3_aa: CASHRANYGYTF

j_call: TRBJ2-1
d_call: .
v_call: TRBV29-1
clone_size: .
cdr3_nt: TGCAGCGTTGAAGTGGCTAGTAGCAATGAGCAGTTCTTC
cdr3_aa: CSVEVASSNEQFF

j_call: TRBJ2-5
d_call: TRBD2
v_call: TRBV7-2
clone_size: .
cdr3_nt: TGTGCCAGCAGCCTCGATACTAGCGACGAGACCCAGTACTTC
cdr3_aa: CASSLDTSDETQYF

j_call: TRBJ2-7
d_call: TRBD1
v_call: TRBV9
clone_size: .
cdr3_nt: TGTGCCAGCAGCGTCGGGACAGGGCTTGGCTACGAGCAGTACTTC
cdr3_aa: CASSVGTGLGYEQYF

j_call: TRBJ1-1
d_call: TRBD1
v_call: TRBV19
clone_size: .
cdr3_nt: TGTGCCAGTACTAAGGGGGCAGGGGTGAAGGACACTGAAGCTTTCTTT
cdr3_aa: CASTKGAGVKDTEAFF

j_call: TRBJ2-6
d_call: .
v_call: TRBV4-1
clone_size: few
cdr3_nt: TGCGCCAGCAGCCAAGATTTGAGTCGATCGTTCTGGGGCTCTGGGGCCAACGTCCTGACTTTC
cdr3_aa: CASSQDLSRSFWGSGANVLTF

j_call: TRBJ1-6
d_call: TRBD1
v_call: TRBV19
clone_size: .
cdr3_nt: TGTGCCAGTAGTAGGTCCGGACAGGATTCTTCACCCCTCCACTTT
cdr3_aa: CASSRSGQDSSPLHF

j_call: TRBJ1-4
d_call: TRBD1
v_call: TRBV9
clone_size: .
cdr3_nt: TGTGCCAGCAGCGCCCGCCCTGTAAGGGACAGGAAGGACGAAAAACTGTTTTTT
cdr3_aa: CASSARPVRDRKDEKLFF

j_call: TRBJ2-7
d_call: TRBD1
v_call: TRBV20-1
clone_size: few
cdr3_nt: TGCAGTGCTCGGGACAGGGTCCGAGCCGAGCAGTACTTC
cdr3_aa: CSARDRVRAEQYF

j_call: TRBJ1-2
d_call: .
v_call: TRBV18
clone_size: .
cdr3_nt: TGTGCCAGCTCACCACCGTTTGGGCTGGAAGGCTACACCTTC
cdr3_aa: CASSPPFGLEGYTF

j_call: TRBJ1-2
d_call: TRBD1
v_call: TRBV19
clone_size: .
cdr3_nt: TGTGCCAGTAACCTCCGCGGGACAGAAGCATATGGCTACACCTTC
cdr3_aa: CASNLRGTEAYGYTF

j_call: TRBJ2-5
d_call: .
v_call: TRBV7-8
clone_size: few
cdr3_nt: TGTGCCAGCAGTGATAGGGGTGGGGAAGAGACCCAGTACTTC
cdr3_aa: CASSDRGGEETQYF

j_call: TRBJ1-2
d_call: TRBD1
v_call: TRBV7-9
clone_size: .
cdr3_nt: TGTGCCAGCAGCTTGATACCGGGACAGGGCCTTGGCTACACCTTC
cdr3_aa: CASSLIPGQGLGYTF

j_call: TRBJ1-1
d_call: .
v_call: TRBV14
clone_size: .
cdr3_nt: TGTGCCAGCAGCCAAGATGCGGGTTTTACCACTGAAGCTTTCTTT
cdr3_aa: CASSQDAGFTTEAFF

j_call: TRBJ2-2
d_call: .
v_call: TRBV7-8
clone_size: .
cdr3_nt: TGTGCCAGCAGCTCGACAAGGGGGGAGCTGTTTTTT
cdr3_aa: CASSSTRGELFF

j_call: TRBJ2-1
d_call: TRBD2
v_call: TRBV25-1
clone_size: .
cdr3_nt: TGTGCCAGCAGTGAACCGGGACTAGTCTCCAATGAGCAGTTCTTC
cdr3_aa: CASSEPGLVSNEQFF